The present T cell receptor (beta chain) was sequenced within a study of PD-L1 blockade in urothelial cancer. As for the study in general: Patients took up atezolizumab around 2014 at 1,200 mg intravenously every 3 weeks. Each patient had 0 to 3 earlier chemotherapy regimens. T cell content in blood samples showed a median of about 140,000.

The protocol was immunoSEQ multiplex PCR, while the TCRdb copy is restricted to in-frame clones and leaves out a portion. The table lists around 40,000 clones, about four fifths of them singletons, with about a sixth in the top ten. The germline gives CDR1 SGHTS, CDR2 YDEGEE. The CDR3 covers 15 residues. V dropped 1 base and J dropped 0 bases, with 11 bases sitting between them. This clone was seen once. This specimen was PBMCs, taken around atezolizumab (anti-PD-L1) treatment. The sequence was obtained from a man aged 55 to 70 with urothelial cancer. V gene TRBV5-8 combines with J gene TRBJ2-7; no firm D call. This CDR3 is CASSLFPESSYEQYF. The CDR3 DNA reads as TGTGCCAGCAGCTTGTTTCCGGAGAGCTCCTACGAGCAGTACTTC.